The following is a T cell receptor beta chain sequence with its context. Looked up from germline, CDR1 is WSHSY and CDR2 is SAAADI. V lost 4 bases to trimming and J lost 1 base, with 9 bases between them. The CDR3 spans 14 residues. These data are taken from a study of early T cells in non-severe SARS-CoV-2 infection. The TCR library protocol was used to attach unique molecular identifiers. These identifiers were attached to individual cDNA molecules. TCRdb reprocessed the 5' RACE reads via MiXCR and lists one record per CDR3 protein. The data show around 49,000 distinct CDR3 sequences, 3.5% to 4.5% seen once.

This receptor was identified in an adult who was a healthcare worker with PCR-confirmed SARS-CoV-2 infection or an uninfected control (not recorded which). V gene TRBV10-2 combines with J gene TRBJ2-3; D gene uncertain. The sequencing input was whole blood. The CDR3 nucleotides are TGCGCCAGCAGTGTGGACGGACGCACAGATACGCAGTATTTT. It encodes CASSVDGRTDTQYF.